A selection of T cell receptor beta chains follows, all from one sample in a study of technical replicates of blood from a few donors. Sequenced by immunoSEQ multiplex PCR; TCRdb stores in-frame clones only, minus some. Of 70,000 or so clones listed, approximately 92% were seen once; the top ten hold less than 0.5%. What was sequenced was T cells isolated from PBMCs. Every receptor here comes from a human donor in good health. Both conserved end residues are part of each CDR3. A D gene is named only where the DNA matches it firmly.

D gene: -
V gene: TRBV20-1
J gene: TRBJ1-1
CDR3 protein: CSARVGAEAFF
CDR3 DNA: TGCAGTGCTAGAGTGGGCGCTGAAGCTTTCTTT

D gene: -
V gene: TRBV2
J gene: TRBJ1-3
CDR3 protein: CASSGPRTEGENTIYF
CDR3 DNA: TGTGCCAGCAGTGGCCCCCGGACTGAGGGGGAAAACACCATATATTTT

D gene: -
V gene: TRBV6-5
J gene: TRBJ1-4
CDR3 protein: CASSAQNRGNEKLFF
CDR3 DNA: TGTGCCAGCAGTGCCCAAAATAGGGGAAATGAAAAACTGTTTTTT

D gene: TRBD1
V gene: TRBV6-5
J gene: TRBJ2-1
CDR3 protein: CASSYSTGEWYNEQFF
CDR3 DNA: TGTGCCAGCAGTTACTCGACAGGGGAATGGTACAATGAGCAGTTCTTC

D gene: -
V gene: TRBV27
J gene: TRBJ1-5
CDR3 protein: CASSLRGLGQPQHF
CDR3 DNA: TGTGCCAGCAGTCTAAGGGGTTTAGGTCAGCCCCAGCATTTT

D gene: -
V gene: TRBV7-2
J gene: TRBJ2-1
CDR3 protein: CASSLSYNEQFF
CDR3 DNA: TGTGCCAGCAGCCTCTCGTACAATGAGCAGTTCTTC

D gene: -
V gene: TRBV14
J gene: TRBJ2-7
CDR3 protein: CASSPLGSYEQYF
CDR3 DNA: TGTGCCAGCAGCCCACTAGGGTCCTACGAGCAGTACTTC

D gene: -
V gene: TRBV30
J gene: TRBJ1-2
CDR3 protein: CAWRRSAGAYGYTF
CDR3 DNA: TGTGCCTGGAGAAGGAGTGCAGGGGCCTATGGCTACACCTTC

D gene: TRBD1
V gene: TRBV7-9
J gene: TRBJ1-2
CDR3 protein: CASSLGTGDYGYTF
CDR3 DNA: TGTGCCAGCAGCCTGGGGACAGGGGACTATGGCTACACCTTC

D gene: TRBD1
V gene: TRBV9
J gene: TRBJ2-7
CDR3 protein: CASSASIGTGTHEQYF
CDR3 DNA: TGTGCCAGCAGCGCGTCAATCGGGACAGGTACTCACGAGCAGTACTTC

D gene: -
V gene: TRBV7-8
J gene: TRBJ2-5
CDR3 protein: CASSVRGVQETQYF
CDR3 DNA: TGTGCCAGCAGCGTCAGGGGTGTACAAGAGACCCAGTACTTC

D gene: -
V gene: TRBV21-1
J gene: TRBJ2-7
CDR3 protein: CASSGWRDRGEEGVYEQYF
CDR3 DNA: TGTGCCAGCAGCGGTTGGCGGGACAGGGGGGAAGAGGGAGTATACGAGCAGTACTTC

D gene: -
V gene: TRBV29-1
J gene: TRBJ2-7
CDR3 protein: CSTMTGYGSGFEQYF
CDR3 DNA: TGCAGCACCATGACAGGGTACGGGAGTGGGTTCGAGCAGTACTTC

D gene: TRBD1
V gene: TRBV2
J gene: TRBJ2-5
CDR3 protein: CASRWGQEETQYF
CDR3 DNA: TGTGCCAGCAGATGGGGACAGGAAGAGACCCAGTACTTC

D gene: TRBD1
V gene: TRBV7-8
J gene: TRBJ1-2
CDR3 protein: CASSEAPSLTGGVYGYTF
CDR3 DNA: TGTGCCAGCAGCGAAGCTCCTTCCTTAACAGGGGGCGTCTATGGCTACACCTTC

D gene: TRBD2
V gene: TRBV11-1
J gene: TRBJ2-5
CDR3 protein: CASSDGLAGVETQYF
CDR3 DNA: TGTGCCAGCAGCGATGGACTAGCGGGAGTCGAGACCCAGTACTTC

D gene: -
V gene: TRBV27
J gene: TRBJ2-7
CDR3 protein: CASTQRGGAFSYEQYF
CDR3 DNA: TGTGCCAGCACCCAACGGGGCGGGGCATTCTCCTACGAGCAGTACTTC

D gene: -
V gene: TRBV15
J gene: TRBJ2-5
CDR3 protein: CATSRDVTEETQYF
CDR3 DNA: TGTGCCACCAGCAGAGATGTAACAGAAGAGACCCAGTACTTC

D gene: -
V gene: TRBV5-4
J gene: TRBJ2-1
CDR3 protein: CASSIVDEQFF
CDR3 DNA: TGTGCCAGCAGCATAGTAGATGAGCAGTTCTTC

D gene: -
V gene: TRBV4-1
J gene: TRBJ1-1
CDR3 protein: CASSPGDRGLDTEAFF
CDR3 DNA: TGCGCCAGCAGCCCAGGGGATCGGGGCTTAGACACTGAAGCTTTCTTT

D gene: -
V gene: TRBV10-2
J gene: TRBJ1-5
CDR3 protein: CASSRGGEQPQHF
CDR3 DNA: TGCGCCAGCAGCCGCGGGGGGGAACAGCCCCAGCATTTT

D gene: -
V gene: TRBV15
J gene: TRBJ2-1
CDR3 protein: CATMNGSLRREQFF
CDR3 DNA: TGTGCCACCATGAACGGGAGCTTACGACGTGAGCAGTTCTTC